A selection of T cell receptor beta chains follows, all from one sample in a study of CD8+ T cells in alopecia areata. Sequencing used immunoSEQ multiplex PCR; TCRdb keeps in-frame clones, though not all of them. Here the sample spans 100,000 to 150,000 clones, approximately 47% being singletons. Sample: NKG2D-low CD8+ T cells sorted from blood. The origin of the receptors is a human donor with alopecia areata. Each CDR3 is given with its conserved first and last residue. A D gene is named only where the DNA matches it firmly. The size field is filled for only some rows; it gives once, few, many or a size class.

V gene	D gene	J gene	clone size	CDR3 protein	CDR3 DNA
TRBV27	.	TRBJ2-6	.	CASKQVAGANVLTF	TGTGCCAGCAAGCAAGTGGCTGGGGCCAACGTCCTGACTTTC
TRBV28	TRBD2	TRBJ2-3	few	CASSPSGFSTDTQYF	TGTGCCAGCAGCCCTAGCGGATTTAGCACAGATACGCAGTATTTT
TRBV7-9	.	TRBJ2-7	.	CASGPEQYF	TGTGCCAGCGGACCCGAGCAGTACTTC
TRBV29-1	.	TRBJ1-3	.	CSVLDLYSGNTIYF	TGCAGCGTCCTGGACCTCTACTCTGGAAACACCATATATTTT
TRBV30	.	TRBJ2-1	.	CAWSVGLLGNEQFF	TGTGCCTGGAGTGTAGGTCTCTTGGGCAATGAGCAGTTCTTC
TRBV2	.	TRBJ1-1	.	CASSAGRNTEAFF	TGTGCCAGCAGTGCAGGGAGGAACACTGAAGCTTTCTTT
TRBV7-9	.	TRBJ2-3	few	CASSPQLLGDSTDTQYF	TGTGCCAGCAGCCCTCAACTTCTAGGCGACAGCACAGATACGCAGTATTTT
TRBV4-1	.	TRBJ2-7	.	CASSQGDRGDEQYF	TGCGCCAGCAGCCAAGGGGACCGAGGGGACGAGCAGTACTTC
TRBV14	.	TRBJ2-1	few	CASSQESSNEQFF	TGTGCCAGCAGCCAAGAGAGCAGCAATGAGCAGTTCTTC
TRBV30	TRBD2	TRBJ2-1	.	CAWSKTSGDNEQFF	TGTGCCTGGAGTAAGACTAGCGGGGACAATGAGCAGTTCTTC
TRBV29-1	.	TRBJ1-1	few	CSVGTLGTEAFF	TGCAGCGTTGGGACATTAGGCACTGAAGCTTTCTTT
TRBV7-2	TRBD1	TRBJ1-2	.	CASSYGTGRGYTF	TGTGCCAGCAGCTACGGGACAGGGAGAGGCTACACCTTC
TRBV5-6	.	TRBJ2-1	.	CASRAPEISEFF	TGTGCCAGCAGGGCCCCAGAAATTTCGGAGTTCTTC
TRBV29-1	TRBD2	TRBJ2-1	few	CSVEVGRGVTYNEQFF	TGCAGCGTTGAAGTTGGGAGGGGAGTGACCTACAATGAGCAGTTCTTC
TRBV29-1	.	TRBJ2-1	.	CSVEGSSYNEQFF	TGCAGCGTTGAAGGGAGCTCCTACAATGAGCAGTTCTTC
TRBV7-9	.	TRBJ2-3	.	CASSSRDAGTDTQYF	TGTGCCAGCAGCTCTCGTGACGCGGGCACAGATACGCAGTATTTT
TRBV5-1	.	TRBJ1-1	.	CASSFKTDSNTEAFF	TGCGCCAGCAGCTTCAAGACAGATTCGAACACTGAAGCTTTCTTT
TRBV29-1	TRBD2	TRBJ2-1	.	CSVGGGLAGMGEQFF	TGCAGCGTGGGAGGGGGGCTAGCGGGAATGGGTGAGCAGTTCTTC
TRBV4-1	.	TRBJ2-7	.	CASSQVSSEEQYF	TGCGCCAGCAGCCAAGTGAGTAGCGAAGAGCAGTACTTC
TRBV29-1	.	TRBJ2-5	.	CSVVTKGEYETQYF	TGCAGCGTTGTTACGAAGGGGGAGTACGAGACCCAGTACTTC
TRBV9	TRBD1	TRBJ2-2	once	CASSLTGSNTGELFF	TGTGCCAGCAGCCTGACAGGGTCTAACACCGGGGAGCTGTTTTTT
TRBV11-2	.	TRBJ2-1	once	CASSLESPGAEQFF	TGTGCCAGCAGCTTAGAGTCTCCGGGAGCCGAGCAGTTCTTC
TRBV30	TRBD2	TRBJ2-1	.	CAWSGSGRVNEQFF	TGTGCCTGGAGTGGTAGCGGGAGAGTCAATGAGCAGTTCTTC
TRBV29-1	TRBD2	TRBJ2-7	few	CSVPRGGHEQYF	TGCAGCGTCCCCCGGGGGGGGCACGAGCAGTACTTC
TRBV11-3	TRBD2	TRBJ2-7	.	CASSFGGGPYEQYF	TGTGCCAGCAGCTTTGGGGGAGGGCCCTACGAGCAGTACTTC
TRBV28	TRBD2	TRBJ2-3	few	CASLPGGGRPSFTDTQYF	TGTGCCAGCCTCCCCGGTGGCGGGAGGCCTTCTTTCACAGATACGCAGTATTTT
TRBV29-1	TRBD1	TRBJ2-1	few	CSVTGQGIENEQFF	TGCAGCGTTACCGGACAGGGCATAGAGAATGAGCAGTTCTTC
TRBV7-8	.	TRBJ2-3	few	CASSSPWHQDTQYF	TGTGCCAGCAGCTCCCCTTGGCACCAAGATACGCAGTATTTT
TRBV30	.	TRBJ2-5	few	CAWSGPETQYF	TGTGCCTGGAGCGGTCCAGAGACCCAGTACTTC
TRBV11-2	.	TRBJ2-5	.	CASSLGSRAHQETQYF	TGTGCCAGCAGCTTAGGTTCCCGGGCCCACCAAGAGACCCAGTACTTC
TRBV5-1	TRBD2	TRBJ2-1	.	CASSDGLDYNEQFF	TGCGCCAGCAGCGACGGACTAGACTACAATGAGCAGTTCTTC
TRBV7-8	.	TRBJ2-1	once	CASSSHPGRSNEQFF	TGTGCCAGCAGCTCTCATCCGGGCCGAAGTAATGAGCAGTTCTTC
TRBV9	TRBD1	TRBJ1-2	.	CASSPRQGAYGYTF	TGTGCCAGCAGCCCGAGACAGGGGGCGTATGGCTACACCTTC
TRBV29-1	.	TRBJ2-5	few	CSVLDRQQETQYF	TGCAGCGTCCTGGACCGACAGCAAGAGACCCAGTACTTC
TRBV29-1	.	TRBJ1-1	few	CSVVMNTEAFF	TGCAGCGTAGTAATGAACACTGAAGCTTTCTTT
TRBV27	.	TRBJ1-2	.	CASSDPRGGGYTF	TGTGCCAGCAGTGACCCCAGAGGGGGGGGCTACACCTTC
TRBV30	TRBD1	TRBJ1-1	.	CAWSGDRGEAFF	TGTGCCTGGAGTGGGGACAGGGGTGAAGCTTTCTTT
TRBV29-1	.	TRBJ2-5	few	CSVESAQEVETQYF	TGCAGCGTTGAATCAGCCCAGGAGGTGGAGACCCAGTACTTC
TRBV29-1	.	TRBJ1-1	few	CSGGGYTEAFF	TGCAGCGGGGGGGGATACACTGAAGCTTTCTTT
TRBV13	.	TRBJ2-3	.	CASSLSTDTQYF	TGTGCCAGCAGCCTCTCCACAGATACGCAGTATTTT